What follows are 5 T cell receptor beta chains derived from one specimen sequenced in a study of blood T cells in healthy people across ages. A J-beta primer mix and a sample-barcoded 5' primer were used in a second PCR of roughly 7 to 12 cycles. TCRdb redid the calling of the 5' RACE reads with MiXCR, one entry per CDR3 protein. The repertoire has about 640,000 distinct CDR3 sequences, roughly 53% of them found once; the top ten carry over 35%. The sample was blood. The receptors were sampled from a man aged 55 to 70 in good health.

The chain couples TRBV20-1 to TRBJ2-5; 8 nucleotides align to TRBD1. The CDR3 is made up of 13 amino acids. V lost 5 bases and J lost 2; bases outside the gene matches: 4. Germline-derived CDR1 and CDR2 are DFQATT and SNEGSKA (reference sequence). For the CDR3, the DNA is TGCAGTGCTCCCCGGACAGGGCAAGAGACCCAGTACTTC. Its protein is CSAPRTGQETQYF.

DNA for the CDR3: TGTGCCAGTAGGCGGGACAGAGAGAACACTGAAGCTTTCTTT. This sequence encodes CASRRDRENTEAFF. The chain uses TRBV19 and TRBJ1-1; 7 bases align to TRBD1. CDR3 length: 14 amino acids. The V and J ends lost 6 bases and 1 base, in that order; junction bases with no gene match: 5. The germline CDR1 and CDR2 sequences are LNHDA and SQIVND (reference sequence).

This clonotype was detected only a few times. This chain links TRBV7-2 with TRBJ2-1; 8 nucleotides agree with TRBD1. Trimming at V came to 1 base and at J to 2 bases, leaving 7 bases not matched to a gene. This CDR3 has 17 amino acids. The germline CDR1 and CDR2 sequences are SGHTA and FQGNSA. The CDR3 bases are TGTGCCAGCAGCTTAGAGGGCGCAGGGGGCCCCTACAATGAGCAGTTCTTC. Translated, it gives CASSLEGAGGPYNEQFF. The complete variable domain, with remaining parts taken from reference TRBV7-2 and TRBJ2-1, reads GAGVSQSPSNKVTEKGKDVELRCDPISGHTALYWYRQSLGQGLEFLIYFQGNSAPDKSGLPSDRFSAERTGGSVSTLTIQRTQQEDSAVYLCASSLEGAGGPYNEQFFGPGTRLTVL.

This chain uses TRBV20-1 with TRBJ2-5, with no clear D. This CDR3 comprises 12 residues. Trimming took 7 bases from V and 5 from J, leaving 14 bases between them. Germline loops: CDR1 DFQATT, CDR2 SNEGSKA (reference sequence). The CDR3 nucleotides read TGCAGTGTTAGCAGCAGGTTCGAGACCCAGTACTTC. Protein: CSVSSRFETQYF.

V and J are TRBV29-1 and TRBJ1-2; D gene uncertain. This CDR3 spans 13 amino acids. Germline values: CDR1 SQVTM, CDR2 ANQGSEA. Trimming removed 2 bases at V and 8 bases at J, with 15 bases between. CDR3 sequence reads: CSVERAGGGGYTF. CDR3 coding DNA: TGCAGCGTTGAACGGGCAGGCGGTGGGGGCTACACCTTC.